In this sample, the clone carrying this TCR beta chain turned up many times. The target antigen is unknown. Template material for amplifying TCR beta CDR3 regions consisted of RNA transcripts. HTBI primers drove first-round RT-PCR of the TCR CDR3. TCRdb re-analysed the multiplex PCR reads in MiXCR, keeping a single row per CDR3 protein. The sample gives around 390,000 distinct CDR3 sequences, roughly 15% of which show up once; about 20% is in the top ten. V lost 5 bases to trimming and J lost 2 bases, with 15 bases between them. Germline CDR1 and CDR2: MNHNS and SASEGT. The CDR3 extends over 15 amino acids. Cells are PBMCs isolated from 9 to 10 ml of fresh blood. This sample stems from a study of T cells in Graves' hyperthyroidism and ophthalmopathy. Findings and caveats of the study: The model identified upcoming ophthalmopathy a median 6.5 months ahead of onset. The blood repertoire included most of the expanded thyroid clonotypes above 0.001.

The sequenced sample consisted of blood. V and J are TRBV6-1 and TRBJ2-5; D not certain. The TCR was taken from a woman between 25 and 40 years old with Graves' ophthalmopathy. CDR3 region: CASSLSRYLQETQYF. DNA of the CDR3: TGTGCCAGCAGTCTCTCTCGATATTTACAAGAGACCCAGTACTTC.